Listed here are 30 T cell receptor beta chains from one sample, sequenced in a study of graft-versus-host responses after intestinal transplantation. Assay used: immunoSEQ multiplex PCR; TCRdb lists only in-frame clones, some missing. The sample shows tens of thousands of clones, 91% of them seen only once. These receptors have no known antigen. Material: unstimulated CD8+ T cells sorted from spleen or lymph node cells, obtained before transplant. These receptors originate from a human donor who was the organ donor for an intestinal transplant.

The rearrangement uses TRBV6-5 and TRBJ2-2; TRBD2 aligns across 11 bases. Germline-derived CDR1 and CDR2 are MNHEY and SVGAGI. This CDR3 has 16 residues. With V trimmed by 2 bases and J by 1 base, 0 bases remained unmatched. Here the CDR3 reads CASSYGLAGNTGELFF. In DNA form, the CDR3 reads TGTGCCAGCAGTTACGGACTAGCGGGGAACACCGGGGAGCTGTTTTTT.

This clone was counted a single time. J is TRBJ2-7 and V is TRBV6-1; 7 nucleotides match TRBD1. Trimming cost V 0 bases and J 3 bases; bases outside gene matches: 2. CDR1 is MNHNS, CDR2 SASEGT, per germline. CDR3 length equals 14 residues. In nucleotides, the CDR3 is TGTGCCAGCAGTGAAGCTTGGACAGGCTACGAGCAGTACTTC. It encodes CASSEAWTGYEQYF.

The V call is TRBV5-5, the J call TRBJ1-5; 7 nucleotides agree with TRBD1. The CDR3 spans 14 residues. CDR1 and CDR2 from the germline V gene are SGHKS and YYEKEE (reference sequence). With 3 bases clipped from V and 7 bases from J, the junction kept 7 bases outside the gene matches. CDR3 loop: CASSWDSRTQPQHF. The DNA of the CDR3 is TGTGCCAGCAGCTGGGACAGCCGAACGCAGCCCCAGCATTTT. Complete variable domain (other parts from reference TRBV5-5 and TRBJ1-5): DAGVTQSPTHLIKTRGQQVTLRCSPISGHKSVSWYQQVLGQGPQFIFQYYEKEERGRGNFPDRFSARQFPNYSSELNVNALLLGDSALYLCASSWDSRTQPQHFGDGTRLSIL.

The chain carries TRBV27 and TRBJ2-5; D call uncertain. This CDR3 spans 12 amino acids. Trimming left V 5 bases short and J 4 bases short, with 8 bases between. Germline V CDR1 and CDR2: MNHEY, SMNVEV (reference sequence). The CDR3 DNA reads TGTGCCAGCAGTGACGACGGAGAGACCCAGTACTTC. Encoded protein: CASSDDGETQYF.

The chain joins TRBV29-1 to TRBJ2-5; D is possibly TRBD2 (6 bases). Germline V CDR1 and CDR2: SQVTM, ANQGSEA. CDR3 length: 14 amino acids. The V gene lost 7 bases and the J gene lost 2 bases, with 17 bases spanning the gap. The chain's CDR3 is CSADSRDLQETQYF. The CDR3 DNA is TGCAGCGCCGATAGCCGGGACTTACAAGAGACCCAGTACTTC.

This clone appeared once. The V and J genes are TRBV5-4 and TRBJ2-3, with 8 bases that match TRBD2. The CDR3 is 16 amino acids. The germline CDR1 and CDR2 sequences are SGHNT and YYREEE (reference sequence). The V segment lost 0 bases and the J segment 2 bases; nucleotides outside the gene matches: 5. The DNA of the CDR3 is TGTGCCAGCAGCTTGGGAGGGACTAGTTACACAGATACGCAGTATTTT. Translation gives CASSLGGTSYTDTQYF. Based on the CDR3 plus reference TRBV5-4 and TRBJ2-3, the full variable domain is ETGVTQSPTHLIKTRGQQVTLRCSSQSGHNTVSWYQQALGQGPQFIFQYYREEENGRGNFPPRFSGLQFPNYSSELNVNALELDDSALYLCASSLGGTSYTDTQYFGPGTRLTVL.

The CDR3 sequence: CASSLLDRGLEQYF. CDR3 nucleotide sequence: TGTGCCAGCAGCTTACTCGATCGGGGTCTCGAGCAGTACTTC. This chain uses TRBV7-9 with TRBJ2-7; D possibly corresponds to TRBD2 (5 bases). Looked up from germline, CDR1 is SEHNR and CDR2 is FQNEAQ (reference sequence). The V end was cut by 2 bases, the J end by 6 bases, with 14 bases between. The CDR3 has 14 residues. Variable domain in full (rest from reference TRBV7-9 and TRBJ2-7): DTGVSQNPRHKITKRGQNVTFRCDPISEHNRLYWYRQTLGQGPEFLTYFQNEAQLEKSRLLSDRFSAERPKGSFSTLEIQRTEQGDSAMYLCASSLLDRGLEQYFGPGTRLTVT.

The chain joins TRBV7-9 to TRBJ2-5; D is undetermined. The CDR3 has 14 residues. V was clipped by 0 bases and J by 2 bases, with 7 bases between them. CDR1 and CDR2 (germline): SEHNR, FQNEAQ (reference sequence). CDR3 amino acids: CASSLANIQETQYF. The CDR3 nucleotides read TGTGCCAGCAGCTTAGCAAACATTCAAGAGACCCAGTACTTC.

The genes are TRBV6-5 and TRBJ1-1, with D maybe TRBD1 (5 bases). CDR1 is MNHEY, CDR2 SVGAGI, per germline. V was clipped by 0 bases and J by 1 base, with 12 bases between them. CDR3 length: 16 amino acids. The CDR3 here is CASSYSFGGGNTEAFF. For the CDR3, the DNA is TGTGCCAGCAGTTACTCCTTTGGGGGGGGGAACACTGAAGCTTTCTTT.

V usage is TRBV29-1 and J usage is TRBJ2-1; tentative D call: TRBD1 (5 bases). Trimming stripped 7 bases from V and 0 bases from J, with 10 bases between. Per the germline V gene, CDR1 is SQVTM and CDR2 is ANQGSEA. CDR3 length: 13 residues. CDR3 in amino acids: CSARVASYNEQFF. The CDR3 nucleotides read TGCAGCGCCAGGGTAGCCTCCTACAATGAGCAGTTCTTC.

This clone was recorded only once. The chain recombines TRBV6-1 with TRBJ1-1; perhaps TRBD1 as D (5 bases). Germline V lookup: CDR1 MNHNS, CDR2 SASEGT. The CDR3 length is 14 residues. V shed 6 bases and J shed 1 base, with 12 bases lying between them. As DNA, the CDR3 is TGTGCCAGCAGCCTGGCAGGACAGAACACTGAAGCTTTCTTT. Its translation: CASSLAGQNTEAFF.

The chain couples TRBV6-5 to TRBJ1-6; D remains unclear. Germline V gene lookup returns CDR1 MNHEY and CDR2 SVGAGI. Trimming cost V 4 bases and J 9 bases, with 16 bases left between them. This CDR3 contains 15 residues. As DNA, the CDR3 is TGTGCCAGCAGTTTGGGTTTGATCCGGCGTTCACCCCTCCACTTT. Translating gives CASSLGLIRRSPLHF.

The chain joins TRBV11-2 to TRBJ1-3; a weak D match, TRBD1 (5 bases). The germline V gene has CDR1 SGHAT and CDR2 FQNNGV. V lost 4 bases and J lost 2, with 12 bases in between. The CDR3 covers 15 residues. CDR3 nucleotides: TGTGCCAGCAGCTGGGAACAGGATGCTGGAAACACCATATATTTT. Residues: CASSWEQDAGNTIYF.

The V call is TRBV29-1, the J call TRBJ1-1; TRBD1 is a possible D gene (5 bases). This CDR3 has 13 residues. CDR1 and CDR2 (germline): SQVTM, ANQGSEA. V lost 6 bases, J lost 10 bases, and 21 bases lay in between. The CDR3, as DNA: TGCAGCGTCCTGGAGGGCAGGGTAACCCCAGCTTTCTTT. Translated, it gives CSVLEGRVTPAFF. Combining the CDR3 with reference TRBV29-1 and TRBJ1-1 gives the whole variable domain SAVISQKPSRDICQRGTSLTIQCQVDSQVTMMFWYRQQPGQSLTLIATANQGSEATYESGFVIDKFPISRPNLTFSTLTVSNMSPEDSSIYLCSVLEGRVTPAFFGQGTRLTVV.

The sample holds one count of this clone. The gene calls are TRBV6-5 and TRBJ1-5; D unclear. The germline V and J ends were trimmed by 5 bases and 8 bases, with 19 bases remaining between them. Germline CDR1 reads MNHEY; CDR2 reads SVGAGI. The CDR3 has 15 amino acids. The CDR3: CASSPLLATLKPQHF. CDR3 nucleotides: TGTGCCAGCAGTCCCCTTTTAGCCACCCTCAAGCCCCAGCATTTT.

This chain connects TRBV5-6 to TRBJ1-2; the D is unclear. V lost 1 base, J lost 4 bases, and 5 bases lay in between. The CDR3 contains 12 residues. Per germline, CDR1 SGHDT and CDR2 YYEEEE. The CDR3 loop reads CASSLMIYGYTF. CDR3 DNA: TGTGCCAGCAGCTTGATGATCTATGGCTACACCTTC.

Here the CDR3 reads CASSLGGGAREQFF. Written as DNA, the CDR3 is TGTGCCAGCAGCTTGGGAGGGGGGGCCCGTGAGCAGTTCTTC. The chain uses TRBV7-6 and TRBJ2-1; D may be TRBD2 (7 bases). Trimming shortened V by 3 bases and J by 9 bases, and 15 bases separated the two germline ends. CDR1 SGHVS and CDR2 FNYEAQ come from the germline V gene. This CDR3 region has 14 residues. The full variable domain, with the rest looked up from reference TRBV7-6 and TRBJ2-1, is GAGVSQSPRYKVTKRGQDVALRCDPISGHVSLYWYRQALGQGPEFLTYFNYEAQQDKSGLPNDRFSAERPEGSISTLTIQRTEQRDSAMYRCASSLGGGAREQFFGPGTRLTVL.

The V gene is TRBV11-2, the J gene TRBJ2-5; 7 bases fit TRBD1. The J call may be mistaken, given a closer DNA end match to TRBJ2-7. Germline loops: CDR1 SGHAT, CDR2 FQNNGV. The CDR3 runs to 14 residues. CDR3 sequence reads: CASSPRDRNYEQYF. In DNA form, the CDR3 reads TGTGCCAGCAGCCCCCGGGACAGAAATTACGAGCAGTACTTC.

The CDR3 is CASGPTGKADTQYF. Written as DNA, the CDR3 is TGTGCCAGCGGCCCTACAGGGAAAGCAGATACGCAGTATTTT. This chain connects TRBV27 to TRBJ2-3; TRBD1 is a possible D gene (6 bases). Deletions cut 8 bases from V and 4 bases from J, with 16 bases between. This CDR3 contains 14 residues. Germline CDR1 reads MNHEY; CDR2 reads SMNVEV (reference sequence).

The V call is TRBV9, the J call TRBJ2-3; D gene ambiguous. CDR1 SGDLS and CDR2 YYNGEE come from the germline V gene. The CDR3 runs to 13 residues. V gave up 2 bases and J gave up 1 base, with 5 bases separating them. The CDR3 DNA follows: TGTGCCAGCAGCGTTTCGGGCACAGATACGCAGTATTTT. Translated, it gives CASSVSGTDTQYF.

J is TRBJ2-7 and V is TRBV6-5; 7 positions agree with TRBD2. Germline assignment: CDR1 MNHEY and CDR2 SVGAGI. The trim removed 0 bases at V and 5 bases at J, leaving 4 bases unmatched. This CDR3 comprises 14 residues. Here the CDR3 DNA reads TGTGCCAGCAGTTACTCGGGAGGGACCCACGAGCAGTACTTC. Translated, it gives CASSYSGGTHEQYF.

The rearrangement joins TRBV7-9 to TRBJ2-1; D might be TRBD2 (6 bases). The V end was cut by 4 bases, the J end by 8 bases, with 12 bases between. The CDR3 sequence is 13 residues long. The germline gives CDR1 SEHNR, CDR2 FQNEAQ (reference sequence). The CDR3: CASSSPSGHEQFF. CDR3 in DNA: TGTGCCAGCAGCTCCCCGAGCGGGCATGAGCAGTTCTTC. The full variable domain, its missing parts supplied by reference TRBV7-9 and TRBJ2-1, is DTGVSQNPRHKITKRGQNVTFRCDPISEHNRLYWYRQTLGQGPEFLTYFQNEAQLEKSRLLSDRFSAERPKGSFSTLEIQRTEQGDSAMYLCASSSPSGHEQFFGPGTRLTVL.

The chain's CDR3 is CASSSGLDNTDTQYF. CDR3 bases: TGCGCCAGCAGCTCCGGACTCGACAACACAGATACGCAGTATTTT. The chain is built from TRBV5-1 and TRBJ2-3, with D possibly being TRBD2 (5 bases). Trimming stripped 3 bases from V and 2 bases from J, with 13 bases between. The CDR3 contains 15 residues. CDR1 is SGHRS, CDR2 YFSETQ, per germline.

V gene TRBV7-9 combines with J gene TRBJ1-4; the D is unclear. CDR1 is SEHNR and CDR2 is FQNEAQ in the germline V gene (reference sequence). V gave up 1 base and J gave up 1 base, with 10 bases separating them. This CDR3 is 16 amino acids long. The CDR3 DNA sequence: TGTGCCAGCAGCTTAGATGGACGGATAACTAATGAAAAACTGTTTTTT. Protein: CASSLDGRITNEKLFF.

J is TRBJ2-7 and V is TRBV2; 10 bases match TRBD1. The CDR3 is 13 residues long. Looked up from germline, CDR1 is SNHLY and CDR2 is FYNNEI. V shed 4 bases and J 3 bases; nucleotides not matched to a gene: 0. CDR3: CASSGTGGYEQYF. The CDR3 DNA follows: TGTGCCAGCAGTGGGACAGGGGGCTACGAGCAGTACTTC.

The chain joins TRBV27 to TRBJ2-7; TRBD1 agrees at 8 bases. V shed 6 bases and J 2 bases; nucleotides not matched to a gene: 9. Per the germline V gene, CDR1 is MNHEY and CDR2 is SMNVEV (reference sequence). The CDR3 covers 15 residues. This CDR3 reads CASRTWTGNPYEQYF. The CDR3 DNA follows: TGTGCCAGCAGGACCTGGACAGGGAACCCCTACGAGCAGTACTTC.

The chain couples TRBV5-1 to TRBJ2-3, with D maybe TRBD1 (5 bases). CDR1 SGHRS and CDR2 YFSETQ come from the germline V gene. V was pared by 0 bases and J by 2 bases, with 10 bases between. The CDR3 runs 15 residues. CDR3 DNA sequence: TGCGCCAGCAGCTTGGAAGCAGGGATCACAGATACGCAGTATTTT. Its translation: CASSLEAGITDTQYF.

This clone was seen once. The chain has TRBV13 and TRBJ2-1; a possible D gene is TRBD2 (6 bases). Per the germline V gene, CDR1 is PRHDT and CDR2 is FYEKMQ (reference sequence). Trimming cost V 5 bases and J 8 bases, with 16 bases left between them. The CDR3 sequence is 14 residues long. DNA for the CDR3: TGTGCCAGCAGCCCCGAGACTAGTTCCCATGAGCAGTTCTTC. It specifies CASSPETSSHEQFF.

This clone came up once. The V and J genes are TRBV18 and TRBJ2-3, with 10 bases fitting TRBD2. The junction had 14 bases not matched to a gene; V was cut back by 3 bases and J by 8 bases. This CDR3 has 17 amino acids. Germline CDR1 and CDR2: KGHSH and LQKENI. The CDR3 DNA reads TGTGCCAGCTCACCCCGCCGTGAGCGGGAGGGCCTTGGTACGCAGTATTTT. Residues: CASSPRREREGLGTQYF.

This clone was observed once. The V gene is TRBV2, the J gene TRBJ1-2, with 7 bases fitting TRBD1. The CDR3 covers 13 residues. V shed 3 bases and J 6 bases; nucleotides not matched to a gene: 4. Germline CDR1 is SNHLY and CDR2 is FYNNEI. For the CDR3, the DNA is TGTGCCAGCAGTGATAAGGGGGCCCATGGCTACACCTTC. As protein: CASSDKGAHGYTF. The complete variable domain, with remaining parts taken from reference TRBV2 and TRBJ1-2, reads EPEVTQTPSHQVTQMGQEVILRCVPISNHLYFYWYRQILGQKVEFLVSFYNNEISEKSEIFDDQFSVERPDGSNFTLKIRSTKLEDSAMYFCASSDKGAHGYTFGSGTRLTVV.